Included here is one T cell receptor beta chain sequence, with context. Which antigen it targets is not known. No much larger clone is present one base from it, and per-base qualities are unavailable. The CDR3 runs 15 residues from the cysteine to the phenylalanine. Of all the DNA, just the CDR3 is kept, 45 bases in frame from base 1. Trimming removed 3 bases from V and 1 base from J, leaving 10 bases between the germline ends. The germline V gene encodes CDR1 MGHDK and CDR2 SYGVNS. Receptors were amplified or captured by the immunoSEQ multiplex PCR assay. The multiplex PCR relied on a mix of 60 forward primers for TCR Vbeta segments and 13 reverse primers for TCR Jbeta segments. The CDR3 region of rearranged TCR beta genes was amplified from genomic DNA by a multiplex PCR assay. On the Illumina HiSeq System, the amplified TCR beta libraries were sequenced as 87-base-pair reads. The published analysis was carried out like this. A later analysis counted about 82 million unique TCR beta chains across the 600 to 850 repertoires, and around 12 million of these chains were shared by at least two donors. A nearest-neighbor algorithm error-corrected the raw reads and collapsed the reads into unique sequences, merging closely related sequences to remove PCR and sequencing errors. To assign V, D and J gene segments, CDR3 sequences were aligned to IMGT reference sequences. For a sequence to be retained, a match of at least six nucleotides was required to both a V gene segment and a J gene segment. Rearrangements were called productive when the CDR3 lacked stop codons and stayed in frame with V and J; all others were non-productive. Following IMGT convention, CDR3 was defined as the stretch from the second conserved V-encoded cysteine up to the conserved J-encoded phenylalanine. Sequences without an unambiguous match to a single V gene segment were excluded from the earlier analysis of almost 600 of the donors. In an earlier analysis of approximately 550 of the donors, V segments were called functional above 56.7% productive rearrangements and were called segregating when the between-donor standard deviation exceeded 5%. A statistical classification framework was developed to diagnose cytomegalovirus status using the catalog of TCR beta chain sequences. A later analysis assigned V and J genes by comparing TCR nucleotide sequences with IMGT/GENE-DB human TR gene sequences. A later analysis assigned CDR3 sequences and most-parsimonious VDJ recombination scenarios with the TCRdist pipeline. In a later analysis, every TCR beta chain was defined by the combination of its CDR3 amino acid sequence and its V-gene family, and reads without a unique V-gene family were dropped. To address suspected cross-contamination and a sequencing artifact, a later analysis removed roughly 640 highly shared, low-generation-probability nucleotide sequences. For each public chain, a later analysis derived a clonal expansion index from normalized ranks of inferred template counts within each repertoire. In a later analysis, generation probabilities were computed with a VDJ recombination model fitted to out-of-frame rearrangements, and the resulting probabilities were checked against IGoR. In a later analysis, TCR-TCR, TCR-HLA and TCR-CMV co-occurrence was scored with hypergeometric tests, and a repertoire-size bias correction was applied to TCR pairs. In a later analysis, false discovery rates were estimated by permuting HLA or CMV assignments 20 times. In a later analysis, co-occurring TCRs were grouped with DBSCAN, and TCRdist sequence similarity was added when clustering was performed within HLA-allele-positive subsets. Repertoires with fewer than 30,000 or more than 120,000 public chains were left out of co-occurrence clustering, as were a handful of repertoires with anomalous nucleotide sharing. Not all clones reach the TCRdb copy of this immuneACCESS table, which keeps in-frame sequences only. Checked studies attribute under half of the gap to unresolved V genes and leave the rest unexplained. D and trimming come from the DNA, and the V and J calls and clone size come from that table. Present in this sample are 200,000 or so clones, roughly four fifths of which were seen just once. Jointly, the top ten make up around 0.8% of the sample.

The cohort was made up of around 720 healthy bone marrow donors. Cohort members were all nominally healthy when sampled, although unrecorded immune exposures were likely present. The donor was CMV seronegative and belonged to the group of approximately 320 seronegative cohort members. Every donor gave a peripheral blood sample, and the peripheral blood mononuclear cells from that sample were used for TCR beta sequencing. The Qiagen DNeasy Blood Extraction Kit was used to extract genomic DNA from the blood cell samples. These data are taken from a study of cytomegalovirus exposure and HLA in healthy donors (dated by TCRdb to the late 2010s). Background on the whole study: In an earlier analysis of under 600 of the donors, 276 Gb of sequence data and some 100 million unique TCR beta sequences from roughly 180 million T cells were reported. Approximately 300 gigabases of sequencing data and around 88 million unique TCR sequences made up an early release that covered over 550 HLA-typed donors. Of the approximately 400 genotyped donors, approximately 80% fell in the genetic ancestry cluster associated with self-reported Caucasian donors. The study was designed to test whether signatures of past pathogen exposure could be identified by cataloging public T cell receptors. Using immunosequencing, the study profiled T cell repertoires from 500 to 800 subjects and related those repertoires to cytomegalovirus serostatus. Along with the approximately 620-subject first cohort, a separate validation cohort of 120 different subjects was used. To predict cytomegalovirus infection status, the study brought together high-throughput TCR immunosequencing, statistical association of individual TCRs with disease status, and machine learning. To study patterns of TCR occurrence, a later analysis re-analyzed previously published TCR beta repertoires from around 660 donors and added high-resolution HLA genotyping. In the later analysis, no new phenotypic data were used to find candidate immune exposures; instead, reliance was placed on TCR beta sequences and their occurrence across donors. An earlier analysis of fewer than 700 of the donors applied high-throughput TCR beta sequencing to assess whether each TCR beta V gene segment acted as functional or pseudogenic. Alongside the repertoire data, information on donor age, sex, ethnicity and CMV serostatus was compiled. A later genetic analysis used genome-wide SNP genotypes for about 60% of the roughly 700 donors, treating that subset as a discovery cohort. All discovery cohort repertoires had been generated on a single sequencing platform. HLA typing covered class I and class II loci at four-digit resolution. Typing coverage varied by locus: roughly 629-630 donors for A, B, C, DRB1 and DQB1; roughly 520 for DQA1; about 570 for DPA1; 400 to 480 for DPB1. About five DR-DQ haplotypes were handled as single units for association and clustering because linkage in the cohort was strong. Among roughly 370 genotyped donors of the cohort, an average of 235,054 unique TCR beta nucleotide sequences were sequenced per donor, about a sixth of them non-productive. General conclusions and limits of the study: The authors suggested that the approach could potentially be generalized to other disease states and immunological phenotypes. Most CMV-associated TCR beta chains appeared to be HLA-restricted in a later analysis, and the HLA associations seemed to be driven largely by CMV exposure. A further reported finding was that TCR beta sequences accurately predicted the HLA-A and HLA-B alleles for most subjects in the first cohort. The study listed approximately 160 TCR beta chains as associated with cytomegalovirus. In a later genetic analysis, a missense DCLRE1C variant was associated with V-gene and J-gene trimming of TCR beta chains, and the association was replicated in an independent cohort. When HLA alleles, especially DR and DQ, strongly co-occurred, attributing TCR associations to individual alleles was difficult. The presence/absence analyses assumed that sequencing depth was roughly uniform across donors, and that assumption may not be true. Broadly in line with IMGT annotations, most TCR beta V segments showed up in productive rearrangements about 87% or about 30% of the time in an earlier analysis of around 600 of the donors. A cluster of highly shared sequence variants was judged likely to be a technical artifact of the sequencing pipeline. Because the 87-base-pair reads could not distinguish some IMGT-functional V segments, including TRBV6-2 and TRBV6-3, those segments were excluded. In a later analysis, HLA-associated TCR beta chains showed more clonal expansion and lower generation probabilities than non-associated chains that were equally common. In this cohort, only TCR beta chains were sequenced, and detectable features were limited by the absence of alpha or paired-chain data. According to a later analysis, parvovirus B19, influenza, CMV and Epstein-Barr virus appeared linked to several top co-occurrence clusters. Immune exposure information for the cohort was limited to CMV serostatus. In a later genetic analysis, fewer N-insertions in productive TCRs were reported among donors in an Asian-associated ancestry cluster than the 666-donor mean. Because counts were too low, roughly 18 rarely observed V segments, including chromosome 9 orphons, were left out of the earlier analysis of some 600 of the donors. Linkage disequilibrium might explain the correlated functional status among segregating V segments, but an unknown experimental factor could not be ruled out. A few of the identified cytomegalovirus-associated TCR beta chains were confirmed in vitro to be specific for cytomegalovirus antigens. According to a later analysis, TCR association rates differed among HLA loci, with DRB1 alleles showing the most associated TCRs and HLA-C alleles showing the fewest. Across donors, most TCR sequences were observed very rarely, whereas some public TCRs were present in many individuals. Cytomegalovirus status was reported to be diagnosed by the classifier with high specificity and sensitivity in both the original and validation cohorts. HLA typing was unavailable for some donors at each locus, so association tests used only the typed subset. Specific HLA alleles were associated with over 15,000 TCR beta sequences at a false discovery rate of 0.05 in a later analysis.

Recombination joined TRBV25-1 with TRBJ2-4; TRBD2 might be the D gene, on 6 matching bases. This receptor was taken from a woman aged 18 to 35 in good health and CMV-seronegative. Specimen: PBMCs. The DNA sequence reads TGTGCCAGCAGTGACGGAGGGCCGGCCAAAAACATTCAGTACTTC. It translates as CASSDGGPAKNIQYF.